The 19 T cell receptor beta chains reported below all come from one sample, sequenced in a study of cytomegalovirus exposure and HLA in healthy donors. The PCR ran on 60 Vbeta and 13 Jbeta primers. The repertoire was sequenced with immunoSEQ multiplex PCR; TCRdb's copy has only in-frame clones and lacks some. The sample consists of roughly 34,000 clones, 60% to 70% of them appearing once. The specimen sequenced was PBMCs. The origin of the receptors is a man between 35 and 55 years old in good health and CMV-seropositive.

This clone was detected a few times. This chain uses TRBV29-1 with TRBJ1-3; 8 bases are a match to TRBD1. Trimming removed 6 bases from V and 1 base from J; junction bases left unmatched: 8. Germline V gene sequence: CDR1 SQVTM, CDR2 ANQGSEA. The CDR3 is made up of 15 amino acids. CDR3 in amino acids: CSVAGTGGSGNTIYF. CDR3 DNA: TGCAGCGTCGCCGGAACAGGGGGATCTGGAAACACCATATATTTT.

This clone has just one count. The chain uses TRBV6-5 and TRBJ2-7, with TRBD2 identical over 10 bases. Trimming removed 5 bases from V and 2 bases from J; junction bases left unmatched: 6. From germline, CDR1 is MNHEY and CDR2 SVGAGI. The CDR3 runs to 15 residues. The CDR3 region has the DNA TGTGCCAGCAGTCCGCCGGGACTAGCGACCTACGAGCAGTACTTC. It specifies CASSPPGLATYEQYF.

This clone turned up a few times. The chain links TRBV27 to TRBJ1-6; D might be TRBD1 (6 bases). The V end lost 8 bases, the J end lost 12 bases, and 14 bases lay between the germline ends. Looked up from germline, CDR1 is MNHEY and CDR2 is SMNVEV (reference sequence). This CDR3 has 12 residues. CDR3 residues: CASPRTVEPLHF. The CDR3, as DNA: TGTGCCAGCCCAAGGACAGTAGAACCCCTCCACTTT.

The table lists this clone with a few counts. The V call is TRBV10-2, the J call TRBJ2-7; 7 nucleotides match TRBD1. The V gene end was trimmed by 2 bases and the J gene end by 1 base; junction bases not matched to a gene: 2. CDR3 length: 14 residues. The germline gives CDR1 WSHSY, CDR2 SAAADI. In DNA, the CDR3 is TGCGCCAGCAGTGAGGACAGGGTATCCTACGAGCAGTACTTC. It specifies CASSEDRVSYEQYF.

The CDR3 DNA sequence: TGTGCCAGCAGCTTAGGGTTAGAAAGCAATCAGCCCCAGCATTTT. Its translation: CASSLGLESNQPQHF. The chain joins TRBV7-9 to TRBJ1-5; D is ambiguous. The CDR3 is made up of 15 amino acids. Germline-derived CDR1 and CDR2 are SEHNR and FQNEAQ (reference sequence). The V end was cut by 1 base, the J end by 1 base, with 8 bases between.

This clone was counted a single time. The J gene is TRBJ2-5, the V gene TRBV11-2; 7 nucleotides align to TRBD1. The J segment lost 2 bases and the V segment lost 5 bases, leaving 8 bases of the junction unmatched. Germline V gene sequence: CDR1 SGHAT, CDR2 FQNNGV. The CDR3 covers 15 residues. The CDR3 nucleotides read TGTGCCAGCAGCCCCGGGACAGTACAACAAGAGACCCAGTACTTC. This translates into CASSPGTVQQETQYF.

The chain couples TRBV29-1 to TRBJ2-2; D possibly corresponds to TRBD2 (6 bases). The CDR3 covers 13 residues. Per the germline V gene, CDR1 is SQVTM and CDR2 is ANQGSEA. DNA for the CDR3: TGCAACCGCGGGGAAGGGGACACCGGGGAGCTGTTTTTT. Its translation: CNRGEGDTGELFF.

The chain uses TRBV15 and TRBJ1-5; no firm D call. Trimming stripped 1 base from V and 0 bases from J, with 7 bases between. CDR3 length: 15 amino acids. The germline V gene encodes CDR1 LNHNV and CDR2 YYDKDF (reference sequence). CDR3 DNA sequence: TGTGCCACCAGCAGAGCCGGTTATAGCAATCAGCCCCAGCATTTT. It is translated as CATSRAGYSNQPQHF.

The chain links TRBV2 to TRBJ1-4, with 7 positions matching TRBD1. CDR3 length: 15 residues. Germline V gene lookup returns CDR1 SNHLY and CDR2 FYNNEI. With V trimmed by 5 bases and J by 5 bases, 8 bases remained unmatched. The DNA for the CDR3 is TGTGCCAGCAGTATCCAGACAGGGAGAAATGAAAAACTGTTTTTT. Translated: CASSIQTGRNEKLFF.

This chain links TRBV28 with TRBJ1-3; D not certain. CDR1 and CDR2 from the germline V gene are MDHEN and SYDVKM. The CDR3 runs to 15 residues. V was trimmed by 5 bases and J by 0 bases, leaving 11 bases between them. CDR3 sequence reads: CASSAGRASGNTIYF. The CDR3 region has the DNA TGTGCCAGCAGTGCTGGGAGAGCCTCTGGAAACACCATATATTTT. The entire variable domain, with the rest obtained from reference TRBV28 and TRBJ1-3, is as follows: DVKVTQSSRYLVKRTGEKVFLECVQDMDHENMFWYRQDPGLGLRLIYFSYDVKMKEKGDIPEGYSVSREKKERFSLILESASTNQTSMYLCASSAGRASGNTIYFGEGSWLTVV.

The rearrangement uses TRBV6-5 and TRBJ1-1; a weak D match, TRBD1 (5 bases). CDR3 size: 14 residues. The V end was cut by 4 bases, the J end by 5 bases, with 14 bases between. Germline loops: CDR1 MNHEY, CDR2 SVGAGI. The CDR3 here is CASSSDPRGTEAFF. CDR3 sequence (DNA): TGTGCCAGCAGTTCAGACCCCCGGGGGACTGAAGCTTTCTTT.

The chain recombines TRBV5-6 with TRBJ2-5, with 9 bases aligning to TRBD1. This CDR3 has 15 amino acids. Trimming at V came to 0 bases and at J to 4 bases, leaving 4 bases not matched to a gene. CDR1 SGHDT and CDR2 YYEEEE come from the germline V gene. CDR3 residues: CASSLVGQGGETQYF. CDR3 nucleotides: TGTGCCAGCAGCTTGGTGGGACAGGGCGGAGAGACCCAGTACTTC.

This clone occurred a few times. The rearrangement links TRBV6-1 to TRBJ2-1; maybe TRBD2 (7 bases). V lost 2 bases and J lost 8, with 16 bases in between. CDR1 is MNHNS and CDR2 is SASEGT in the germline V gene. CDR3 length: 15 residues. This CDR3 reads CASSENGGGPDEQFF. The CDR3 DNA sequence: TGTGCCAGCAGTGAAAATGGGGGGGGGCCGGATGAGCAGTTCTTC.

The chain is built from TRBV7-2 and TRBJ2-2; D not certain. CDR1 and CDR2 from the germline V gene are SGHTA and FQGNSA. The CDR3 runs to 14 residues. Trimming shortened V by 1 base and J by 1 base, and 4 bases separated the two germline ends. CDR3 in DNA: TGTGCCAGCAGCTTAGTACAGAACACCGGGGAGCTGTTTTTT. It encodes CASSLVQNTGELFF. The full variable domain, in which reference TRBV7-2 and TRBJ2-2 provide the parts outside the CDR3, is GAGVSQSPSNKVTEKGKDVELRCDPISGHTALYWYRQSLGQGLEFLIYFQGNSAPDKSGLPSDRFSAERTGGSVSTLTIQRTQQEDSAVYLCASSLVQNTGELFFGEGSRLTVL.

The rearrangement uses TRBV28 and TRBJ2-1; 8 bases are a match to TRBD1. Germline CDR1 reads MDHEN; CDR2 reads SYDVKM. The CDR3 has 14 amino acids. Trimming at V came to 6 bases and at J to 15 bases, leaving 16 bases not matched to a gene. In DNA, the CDR3 is TGTGCCAGCAGATCTAAGACGACAGGGGACCTCCTGTTCTTC. This translates into CASRSKTTGDLLFF. The whole variable domain, filled in from reference TRBV28 and TRBJ2-1, reads DVKVTQSSRYLVKRTGEKVFLECVQDMDHENMFWYRQDPGLGLRLIYFSYDVKMKEKGDIPEGYSVSREKKERFSLILESASTNQTSMYLCASRSKTTGDLLFFGPGTRLTVL.

The chain uses TRBV5-6 and TRBJ2-3; no clear D gene. V was pared by 5 bases and J by 2 bases, with 18 bases between. CDR3 size: 16 residues. Germline values: CDR1 SGHDT, CDR2 YYEEEE. CDR3: CASRPFVETPTDTQYF. In DNA, the CDR3 is TGTGCCAGCAGACCCTTCGTAGAGACTCCCACAGATACGCAGTATTTT. Drawing the rest from reference TRBV5-6 and TRBJ2-3, the complete variable domain is DAGVTQSPTHLIKTRGQQVTLRCSPKSGHDTVSWYQQALGQGPQFIFQYYEEEERQRGNFPDRFSGHQFPNYSSELNVNALLLGDSALYLCASRPFVETPTDTQYFGPGTRLTVL.

Note on this clone: Distinct nucleotide sequences in the sample also encode this CDR3. The chain couples TRBV14 to TRBJ1-2; D is possibly TRBD1 (6 bases). Germline V gene data show CDR1 as SGHDN and CDR2 as FVKESK. The V end was cut by 3 bases, the J end by 8 bases, with 16 bases between. CDR3 length: 14 residues. CDR3 sequence (DNA): TGTGCCAGCAGCCATGGAGGGGGGGGATCCGGCTACACCTTC. Amino acid sequence: CASSHGGGGSGYTF.

The chain recombines TRBV5-1 with TRBJ1-2; D perhaps matches TRBD1 (5 bases). V was shortened by 4 bases and J by 8 bases, with 12 bases between the two germline ends. Germline CDR1 and CDR2: SGHRS and YFSETQ. The CDR3 covers 12 residues. CDR3 coding DNA: TGCGCCAGCAGCCCGGGGGGGTTCGGCTACACCTTC. This translates into CASSPGGFGYTF.

This chain connects TRBV6-5 to TRBJ2-7; TRBD2 is a possible D gene (5 bases). This CDR3 contains 14 residues. V was trimmed by 0 bases and J by 2 bases, leaving 8 bases between them. The V gene's germline CDR1 is MNHEY and CDR2 SVGAGI. This CDR3 reads CASSYSAGPYEQYF. Written as DNA, the CDR3 is TGTGCCAGCAGTTACTCCGCGGGTCCCTACGAGCAGTACTTC.